A selection of T cell receptor beta chains follows, all from one sample in a study of T cell responses to AZD1222 COVID-19 vaccine. Only in-frame clones appear in the TCRdb table, and some are missing; sequencing was by immunoSEQ multiplex PCR. The table lists some 120,000 clones, 70% to 90% of them singletons. The sequences come from peripheral blood, collected on day 0 of AZD1222 vaccination. These receptors were taken from an adult in good health. The CDR3 runs from the conserved cysteine through the conserved F or W. D genes are given only for firm matches. Expanded clones get a size class; other rows say once, few or many, or leave the size out.

size	J	D	V	DNA	CDR3
.	TRBJ1-3	.	TRBV12-3/TRBV12-4	TGTGCCAGCAGTTTAGCGGGGGGAAACACCATATATTTT	CASSLAGGNTIYF
.	TRBJ1-3	.	TRBV4-1	TGCGCCAGCAGCCCTCGGTCGATAGGTGGCAGGGCTGGCTCTGGAAACACCATATATTTT	CASSPRSIGGRAGSGNTIYF
few	TRBJ2-2	TRBD1	TRBV2	TGTGCCAGCAGTAGACAGGGGTCCTACACCGGGGAGCTGTTTTTT	CASSRQGSYTGELFF
.	TRBJ1-1	.	TRBV24-1	TGTGCCACCAGGAGGTCAGGGGTAGGCACTGAAGCTTTCTTT	CATRRSGVGTEAFF
.	TRBJ2-7	.	TRBV6-5	TGTGCCAGCAGTTCTACTTTCCGGCCCTGGGGAGACGAGCAGTACTTC	CASSSTFRPWGDEQYF
few	TRBJ2-7	.	TRBV11-3	TGTGCCAGCAGCAGCGTATTGACAGGGAGGAGGGACGAGCAGTACTTC	CASSSVLTGRRDEQYF
medium-sized	TRBJ2-7	TRBD2	TRBV29-1	TGCAGCGTTGTGTTCGGGACTAGCGGATCCTACGAGCAGTACTTC	CSVVFGTSGSYEQYF
.	TRBJ2-7	TRBD1	TRBV18	TGTGCCAGCTCACCACTGGGACAGGGAGCCTACGAGCAGTACTTC	CASSPLGQGAYEQYF
.	TRBJ2-2	.	TRBV24-1	TGTGCCACCAGTGATTTGGCAGGCAGGAGGGGCACCGGGGAGCTGTTTTTT	CATSDLAGRRGTGELFF
.	TRBJ2-2	.	TRBV29-1	TGCAGCGTTAAGGGGGGGCGCCTTGGGACCGGGGAGCTGTTTTTT	CSVKGGRLGTGELFF
.	TRBJ1-2	.	TRBV3-1/TRBV3-2	TGTGCCAGCAGCCACGTGGGGTATAACTATGGCTACACCTTC	CASSHVGYNYGYTF
.	TRBJ2-7	TRBD1	TRBV27	TGTGCCAGCAGTAAACAGGGACAGGGGATTAGCGAGCAGTACTTC	CASSKQGQGISEQYF
.	TRBJ2-7	TRBD1	TRBV30	TGTGCCTGGCAGGGGGCGCCTTCCTCCTACGAGCAGTACTTC	CAWQGAPSSYEQYF
.	TRBJ1-2	.	TRBV11-2	TGTGCCAGCAGCTTGCCCGGGACGGACTATGGCTACACCTTC	CASSLPGTDYGYTF
.	TRBJ1-1	.	TRBV19	TGTGCCAGTATTGATAGTCCCCAGGGGTTTGAAGCTTTCTTT	CASIDSPQGFEAFF
.	TRBJ2-3	TRBD2	TRBV11-1	TGTGCCAGCAGCTTAGGGCAACTAGCGGAGGGGGGTACGCAGTATTTT	CASSLGQLAEGGTQYF
once	TRBJ1-5	.	TRBV30	TGTGCCTGGACCCTCGGTGGCGGGGGGAACAATCAGCCCCAGCATTTT	CAWTLGGGGNNQPQHF
.	TRBJ2-1	TRBD1	TRBV10-3	TGTGCCATCGGGGACCGGGACAGAGGTTACAATGAGCAGTTCTTC	CAIGDRDRGYNEQFF
.	TRBJ1-1	.	TRBV5-1	TGCGCCAGCAGCCCGGCGGACAGTAACACTGAAGCTTTCTTT	CASSPADSNTEAFF
once	TRBJ1-5	TRBD1	TRBV6-6	TGTGCCAGCAGTCTCCTCGACAGGGGAGGTAGCAATCAGCCCCAGCATTTT	CASSLLDRGGSNQPQHF
.	TRBJ2-2	.	TRBV5-4	TGTGCCAGCAAATCCCGCGGTAGCCCGAACACCGGGGAGCTGTTTTTT	CASKSRGSPNTGELFF
.	TRBJ2-7	TRBD1	TRBV5-1	TGCGCCAGCAGGGAACCCGGGACAGGGGGTGAAGAGCAGTACTTC	CASREPGTGGEEQYF
.	TRBJ2-7	.	TRBV4-3	TGCGCCAGCAGCCAAGATGGGGCCTCCATTACGGAGCAGTACTTC	CASSQDGASITEQYF
.	TRBJ1-6	.	TRBV3-1/TRBV3-2	TGTGCCAGCAGCCCCTCCGGCGGGGCCAGACTTAATTCACCCCTCCACTTT	CASSPSGGARLNSPLHF
.	TRBJ2-7	.	TRBV2	TGTGCCAGCAGTCCTTTCAAACAGGGACGGGAGCAGTACTTC	CASSPFKQGREQYF
once	TRBJ1-1	TRBD1	TRBV9	TGTGCCAGCAGCCCCCTGGGGACAGGGGGGCGGGACACTGAAGCTTTCTTT	CASSPLGTGGRDTEAFF
.	TRBJ2-1	TRBD2	TRBV25-1	TGTGCCAGCAGTGATCGTAGGACTAGCGGCAACAATGAGCAGTTCTTC	CASSDRRTSGNNEQFF
.	TRBJ1-2	.	TRBV30	TGTGCCTGGAGTGTCCGGGGGAACGGTCTTGGCTACACCTTC	CAWSVRGNGLGYTF